This T cell receptor beta chain was identified in a study of cytomegalovirus exposure and HLA in healthy donors. Study background: The roughly 120 validation repertoires and the 666 first-cohort repertoires shared a platform, a later analysis reported.

The repertoire was sequenced with immunoSEQ multiplex PCR; TCRdb's copy has only in-frame clones and lacks some. Found here are some 150,000 clones, around 90% of them singletons; the top ten hold around 8%. Germline CDR1 GTSNPN, CDR2 SVGIG (reference sequence). V dropped 4 bases and J dropped 2; count of bases not matched to a gene: 9. The CDR3 totals 15 residues. The chain joins TRBV30 to TRBJ2-7; 9 bases are shared with TRBD1. The sequence came from a woman aged 18-30 years in good health and CMV-seropositive. The sequencing input was PBMCs. The CDR3 DNA follows: TGTGCCTGGACCCGACCGGGACAGGGCACCTACGAGCAGTACTTC. Protein sequence: CAWTRPGQGTYEQYF.